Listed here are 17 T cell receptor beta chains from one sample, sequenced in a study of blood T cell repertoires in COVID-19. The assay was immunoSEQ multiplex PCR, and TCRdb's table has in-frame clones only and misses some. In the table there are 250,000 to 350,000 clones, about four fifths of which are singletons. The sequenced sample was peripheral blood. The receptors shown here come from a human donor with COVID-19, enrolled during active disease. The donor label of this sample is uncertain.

CDR3 coding DNA: TGCGCCAGCAGACCACAGGGGGCAGGGACTGAAGCTTTCTTT. Its protein is CASRPQGAGTEAFF. V and J are TRBV10-2 and TRBJ1-1, with TRBD1 matching over 9 bases. After removal of 6 bases from V and 5 bases from J, the junction contained 7 bases not matched to a gene. CDR1 and CDR2 (germline): WSHSY, SAAADI. The CDR3 sequence is 14 residues long.

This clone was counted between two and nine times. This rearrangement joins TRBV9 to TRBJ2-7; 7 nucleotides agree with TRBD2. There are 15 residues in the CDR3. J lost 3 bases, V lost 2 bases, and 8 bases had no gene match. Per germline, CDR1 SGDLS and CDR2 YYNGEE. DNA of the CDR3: TGTGCCAGCAGCGTGGGATCGGCGGGAGTCTACGAGCAGTACTTC. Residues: CASSVGSAGVYEQYF.

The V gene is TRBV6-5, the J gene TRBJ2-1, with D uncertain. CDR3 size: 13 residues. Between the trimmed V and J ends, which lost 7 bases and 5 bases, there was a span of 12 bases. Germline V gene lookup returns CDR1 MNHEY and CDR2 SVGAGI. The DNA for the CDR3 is TGTGCCAGCATAGGCACAGTAGACAATGAGCAGTTCTTC. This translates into CASIGTVDNEQFF.

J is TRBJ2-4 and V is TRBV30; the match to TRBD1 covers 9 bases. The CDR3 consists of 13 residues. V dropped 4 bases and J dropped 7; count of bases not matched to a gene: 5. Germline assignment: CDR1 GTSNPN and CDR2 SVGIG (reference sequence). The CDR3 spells CAWMGDRVNIQYF. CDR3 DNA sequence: TGTGCCTGGATGGGGGACAGGGTCAACATTCAGTACTTC.

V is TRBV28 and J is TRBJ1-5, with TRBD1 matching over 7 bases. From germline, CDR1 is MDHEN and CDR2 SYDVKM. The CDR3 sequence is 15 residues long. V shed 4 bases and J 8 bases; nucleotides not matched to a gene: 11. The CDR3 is CASSSPTGRIEPQHF. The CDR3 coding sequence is TGTGCCAGCAGTTCCCCGACAGGGAGGATAGAGCCCCAGCATTTT.

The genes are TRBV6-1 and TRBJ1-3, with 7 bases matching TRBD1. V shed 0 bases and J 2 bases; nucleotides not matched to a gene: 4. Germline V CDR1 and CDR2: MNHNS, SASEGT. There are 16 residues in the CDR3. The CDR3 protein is CASSEAHGTAGNTIYF. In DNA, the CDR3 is TGTGCCAGCAGTGAAGCTCATGGGACAGCTGGAAACACCATATATTTT.

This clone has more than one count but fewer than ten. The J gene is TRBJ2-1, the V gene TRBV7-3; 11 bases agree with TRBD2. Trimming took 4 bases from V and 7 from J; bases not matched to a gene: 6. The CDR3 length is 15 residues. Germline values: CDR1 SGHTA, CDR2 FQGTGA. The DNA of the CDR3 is TGTGCCAGCAGCTCAGCTAGCGGGAGGAAGAATGAGCAGTTCTTC. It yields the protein CASSSASGRKNEQFF.

The CDR3 region is CAWSFAADNTEAFF. Written as DNA, the CDR3 is TGTGCCTGGAGTTTTGCAGCGGACAACACTGAAGCTTTCTTT. The chain carries TRBV30 and TRBJ1-1; no reliable D call. The CDR3 has 14 residues. CDR1 and CDR2 from the germline V gene are GTSNPN and SVGIG (reference sequence). The germline V and J ends were trimmed by 2 bases and 2 bases, with 12 bases remaining between them.

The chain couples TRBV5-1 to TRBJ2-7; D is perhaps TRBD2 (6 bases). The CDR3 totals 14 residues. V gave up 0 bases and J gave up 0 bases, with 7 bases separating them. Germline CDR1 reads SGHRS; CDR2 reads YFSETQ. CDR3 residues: CASSLDGSSYEQYF. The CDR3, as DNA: TGCGCCAGCAGCTTGGACGGGAGCTCCTACGAGCAGTACTTC. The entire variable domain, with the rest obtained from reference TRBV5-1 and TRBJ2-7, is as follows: KAGVTQTPRYLIKTRGQQVTLSCSPISGHRSVSWYQQTPGQGLQFLFEYFSETQRNKGNFPGRFSGRQFSNSRSEMNVSTLELGDSALYLCASSLDGSSYEQYFGPGTRLTVT.

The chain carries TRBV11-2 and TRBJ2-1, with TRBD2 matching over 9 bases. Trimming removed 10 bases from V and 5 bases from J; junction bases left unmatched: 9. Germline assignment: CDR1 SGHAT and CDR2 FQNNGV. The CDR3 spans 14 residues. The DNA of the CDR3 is TGTGCCACCCTGCCGGGGACTAGCAACAATGAGCAGTTCTTC. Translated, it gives CATLPGTSNNEQFF.

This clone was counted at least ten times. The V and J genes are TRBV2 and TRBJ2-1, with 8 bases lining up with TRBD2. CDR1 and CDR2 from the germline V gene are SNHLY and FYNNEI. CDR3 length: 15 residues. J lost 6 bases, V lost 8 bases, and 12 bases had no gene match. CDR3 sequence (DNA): TGTGCCAGCGCGCGGGAGGAGGTGGTAAGCAATGAGCAGTTCTTC. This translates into CASAREEVVSNEQFF.

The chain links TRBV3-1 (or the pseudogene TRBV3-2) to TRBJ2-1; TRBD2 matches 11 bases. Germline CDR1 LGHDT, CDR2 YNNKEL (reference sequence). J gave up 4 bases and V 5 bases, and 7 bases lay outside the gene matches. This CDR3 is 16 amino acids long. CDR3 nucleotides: TGTGCCAGCAGCAAGGTAGCGGGAGGGCCTTACAATGAGCAGTTCTTC. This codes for CASSKVAGGPYNEQFF.

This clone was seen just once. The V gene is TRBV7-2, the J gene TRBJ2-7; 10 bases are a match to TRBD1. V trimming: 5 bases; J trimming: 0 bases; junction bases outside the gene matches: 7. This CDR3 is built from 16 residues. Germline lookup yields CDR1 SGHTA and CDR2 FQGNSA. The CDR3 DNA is TGTGCCAGCAGCCCGGGACAGGGGTTCCTCTCCTACGAGCAGTACTTC. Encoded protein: CASSPGQGFLSYEQYF.

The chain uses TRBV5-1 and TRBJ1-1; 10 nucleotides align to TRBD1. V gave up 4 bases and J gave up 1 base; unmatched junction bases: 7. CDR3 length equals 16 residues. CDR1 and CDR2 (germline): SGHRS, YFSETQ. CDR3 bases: TGCGCCAGCAGCCGGGGACAGGGGCGAGGGAACACTGAAGCTTTCTTT. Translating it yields CASSRGQGRGNTEAFF.

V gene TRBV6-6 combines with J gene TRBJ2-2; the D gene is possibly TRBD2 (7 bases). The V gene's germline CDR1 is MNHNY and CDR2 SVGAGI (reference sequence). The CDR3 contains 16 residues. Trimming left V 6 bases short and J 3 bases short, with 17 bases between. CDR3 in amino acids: CASSKGGGGYTGELFF. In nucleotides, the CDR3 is TGTGCCAGCAGCAAAGGAGGGGGAGGGTACACCGGGGAGCTGTTTTTT.

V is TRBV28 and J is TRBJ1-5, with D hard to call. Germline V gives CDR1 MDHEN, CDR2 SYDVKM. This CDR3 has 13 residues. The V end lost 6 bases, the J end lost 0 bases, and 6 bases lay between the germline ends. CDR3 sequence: CASRTYSNQPQHF. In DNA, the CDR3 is TGTGCCAGCAGAACCTATAGCAATCAGCCCCAGCATTTT.

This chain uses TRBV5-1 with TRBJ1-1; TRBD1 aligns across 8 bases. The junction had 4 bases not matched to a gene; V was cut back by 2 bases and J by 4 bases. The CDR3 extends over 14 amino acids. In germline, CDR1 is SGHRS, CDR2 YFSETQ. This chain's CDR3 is CASSFTGGTTEAFF. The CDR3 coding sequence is TGCGCCAGCAGCTTTACAGGGGGGACCACTGAAGCTTTCTTT.